This T cell receptor beta chain was identified in a study of neurological immune-mediated disorders. Study-wide results and caveats: Among 34 multiple sclerosis patients, phylogenetic grouping put the repertoires of 18 into a single related-CDR3 cluster, a possible signature.

This clonotype was detected many times. Its antigen is not identified. 2 million PBMCs stored at -80 C were the source of the unsorted libraries. TCRdb processed the 5' RACE reads anew with MiXCR; each CDR3 protein has one entry. Here the sample spans tens of thousands of distinct CDR3 sequences, about 4% being singletons. The sample was PBMCs. The clonotype originates from a man aged 25 to 40 with multiple sclerosis.

The CDR3 here is CASSEAGEDVYEQFF. The CDR3 region has the DNA TGTGCCAGCAGTGAAGCGGGGGAGGATGTGTATGAGCAGTTCTTC. The J gene is TRBJ2-1, the V gene TRBV2, with a tentative D call TRBD2 (6 bases). CDR3 size: 15 residues. The V end lost 0 bases, the J end lost 8 bases, and 14 bases lay between the germline ends. Germline V gene data show CDR1 as SNHLY and CDR2 as FYNNEI.